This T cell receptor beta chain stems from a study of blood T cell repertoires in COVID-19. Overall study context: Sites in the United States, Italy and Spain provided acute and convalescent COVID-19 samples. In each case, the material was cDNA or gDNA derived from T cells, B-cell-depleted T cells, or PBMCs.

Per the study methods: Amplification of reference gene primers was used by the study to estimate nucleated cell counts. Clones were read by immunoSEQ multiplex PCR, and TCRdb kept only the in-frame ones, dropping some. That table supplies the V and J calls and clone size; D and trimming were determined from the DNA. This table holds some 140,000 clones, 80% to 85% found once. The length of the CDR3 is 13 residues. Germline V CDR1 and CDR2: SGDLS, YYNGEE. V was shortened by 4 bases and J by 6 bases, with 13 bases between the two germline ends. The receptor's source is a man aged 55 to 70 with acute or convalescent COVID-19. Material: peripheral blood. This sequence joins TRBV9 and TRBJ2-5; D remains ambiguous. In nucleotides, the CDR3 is TGTGCCAGCAGCAGCCAGGATGTAAAGACCCAGTACTTC. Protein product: CASSSQDVKTQYF.